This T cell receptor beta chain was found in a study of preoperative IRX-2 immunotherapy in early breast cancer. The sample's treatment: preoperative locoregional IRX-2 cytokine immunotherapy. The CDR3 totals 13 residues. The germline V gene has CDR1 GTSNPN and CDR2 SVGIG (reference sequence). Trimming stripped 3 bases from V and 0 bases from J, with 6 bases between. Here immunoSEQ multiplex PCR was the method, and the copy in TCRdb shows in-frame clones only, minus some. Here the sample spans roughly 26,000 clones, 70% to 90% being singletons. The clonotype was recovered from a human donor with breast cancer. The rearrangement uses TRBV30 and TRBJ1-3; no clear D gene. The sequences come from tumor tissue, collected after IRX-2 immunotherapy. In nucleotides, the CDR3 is TGTGCCTGGAGACATAGCTCTGGAAACACCATATATTTT. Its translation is CAWRHSSGNTIYF.